The T cell receptor beta chain under discussion was sequenced for a study of T-cell reconstitution after alpha-beta-depleted transplantation in children. CDR3 size: 19 residues. The germline V gene encodes CDR1 ENHRY and CDR2 SYGVKD. V was clipped by 5 bases and J by 3 bases, with 26 bases between them. Researchers prepared the TCRbeta library using unique molecular identifiers, the study reports. Using its own MiXCR run on the PCR reads, TCRdb lists one record per CDR3 protein. Of almost 500,000 distinct CDR3 sequences listed, under 15% are singletons. This clonotype was recorded many times. The V call is TRBV10-3, the J call TRBJ2-1; D possibly matches TRBD1 or TRBD2 (5 bases each). This specimen consisted of PBMCs from the stem cell graft donor, obtained from the stem cell graft. This TCR was sampled from a human donor who donated a stem cell graft to a child with combined immunodeficiency. As DNA, the CDR3 is TGTGCCATCAGTTCCCCGGTCGGAACCGGGACCTCGCGCTACAATGAGCAGTTCTTC. Protein sequence: CAISSPVGTGTSRYNEQFF.